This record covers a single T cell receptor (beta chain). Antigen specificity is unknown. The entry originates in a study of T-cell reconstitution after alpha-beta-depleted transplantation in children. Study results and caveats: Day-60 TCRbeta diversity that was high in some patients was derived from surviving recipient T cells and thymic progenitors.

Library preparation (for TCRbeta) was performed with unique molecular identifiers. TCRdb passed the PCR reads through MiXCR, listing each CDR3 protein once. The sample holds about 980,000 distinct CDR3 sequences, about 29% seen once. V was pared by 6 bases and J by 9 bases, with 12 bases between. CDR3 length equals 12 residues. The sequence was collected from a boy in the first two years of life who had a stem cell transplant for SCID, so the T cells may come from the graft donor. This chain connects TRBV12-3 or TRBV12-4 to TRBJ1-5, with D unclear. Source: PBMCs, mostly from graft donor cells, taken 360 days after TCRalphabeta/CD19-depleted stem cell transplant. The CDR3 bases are TGTGCCAGCAGCTCCGTCCCTACGCCCCAGCATTTT. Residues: CASSSVPTPQHF.